The present TCR beta chain was sequenced within a study of blood T cell repertoires in COVID-19. Study-level information: Italy, Spain and the United States were the sources of the convalescent and acute COVID-19 samples. PBMCs, B-cell-depleted T cells, or T cells provided the cDNA or gDNA that made up the material.

This clone occurred once. Clones were sequenced by immunoSEQ multiplex PCR, and TCRdb holds only the in-frame ones, with some missing. The sample records more than 150,000 clones, roughly four fifths being singletons. The germline V gene has CDR1 LGHNA and CDR2 YNFKEQ. CDR3 size: 20 residues. Trimming stripped 0 bases from V and 0 bases from J, with 18 bases between. Sequencing was done on a sample of PBMCs or T cells enriched from blood (not recorded which). This TCR was sampled from a man aged 35-49 years who had recovered from COVID-19. The gene calls are TRBV4-2 and TRBJ2-6; D possibly corresponds to TRBD2 (5 bases). The CDR3 region has the DNA TGTGCCAGCAGCCAAGACCCCGAGGGAGCGTACGACTCTGGGGCCAACGTCCTGACTTTC. Translation: CASSQDPEGAYDSGANVLTF.